This T cell receptor beta chain came from a study of blood T cell repertoires in COVID-19. Whole-study context: Sample material is recorded as cDNA or gDNA derived from T cells, B-cell-depleted T cells, or PBMCs.

Libraries were prepared by immunoSEQ multiplex PCR; TCRdb keeps only in-frame clonotypes and omits some of them. The table has 300,000 to 450,000 clones, around nine tenths seen once; the top ten hold just under 4%. The length of the CDR3 is 16 residues. The V end was cut by 6 bases, the J end by 8 bases, with 25 bases between. CDR1 is MDHEN, CDR2 SYDVKM, per germline. What was sequenced was peripheral blood. The V and J genes are TRBV28 and TRBJ1-2, with D maybe TRBD1 (5 bases). This sequence originates from a woman aged 60-75 years with COVID-19, enrolled during active disease. DNA for the CDR3: TGTGCCAGCAGACTTCGGGACGGGACTTTTACAAGCGGCTACACCTTC. Protein: CASRLRDGTFTSGYTF.